This TCR beta chain appears in the sequencing data of a study of OX40 agonist ivuxolimab in advanced cancers. Overall study findings and caveats: Some nonresponders additionally presented with little normalized T-cell clonal expansion. There were, on average, more expanded clones in CD8+ T cells than in CD4+. CD4+ and CD8+ T cells in blood underwent clonal expansion by week 6 at 0.1 to 3.0 mg/kg.

Clones were sequenced by immunoSEQ multiplex PCR, and TCRdb holds only the in-frame ones, with some missing. The repertoire holds 65,000 to 75,000 clones, with 88% as singletons. Sampling times: baseline, cycle 4 day 1, cycle 7 day 1. The CDR3 is 17 amino acids. CDR1 SGHDT and CDR2 YYEEEE come from the germline V gene. V gave up 3 bases and J gave up 3 bases; unmatched junction bases: 12. Of note for this clone: What it binds is not known.

The material was CD4+ or CD8+ T cells sorted from blood, obtained in a trial of the OX40 agonist ivuxolimab. The source of this sequence is an adult with an advanced solid tumor such as melanoma, head and neck, liver or kidney cancer. The chain employs TRBV5-6 and TRBJ2-7, with TRBD2 matching 10 bases. In nucleotides, the CDR3 is TGTGCCAGCAGCTCCGCGTTACTAGCGGGAAAGGTCTACGAGCAGTACTTC. Amino acid sequence: CASSSALLAGKVYEQYF.